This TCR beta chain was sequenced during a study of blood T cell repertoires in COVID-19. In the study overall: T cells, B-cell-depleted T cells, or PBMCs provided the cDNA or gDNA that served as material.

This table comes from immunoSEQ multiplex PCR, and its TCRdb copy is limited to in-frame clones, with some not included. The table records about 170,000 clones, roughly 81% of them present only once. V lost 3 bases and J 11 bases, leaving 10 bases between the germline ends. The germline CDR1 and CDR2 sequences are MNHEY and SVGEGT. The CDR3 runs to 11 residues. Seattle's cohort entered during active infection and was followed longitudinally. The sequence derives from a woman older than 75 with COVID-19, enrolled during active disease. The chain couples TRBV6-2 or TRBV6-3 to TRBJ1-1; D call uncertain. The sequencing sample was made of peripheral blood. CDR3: CASSYPGEAFF. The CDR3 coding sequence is TGTGCCAGCAGTTATCCGGGAGAGGCTTTCTTT.